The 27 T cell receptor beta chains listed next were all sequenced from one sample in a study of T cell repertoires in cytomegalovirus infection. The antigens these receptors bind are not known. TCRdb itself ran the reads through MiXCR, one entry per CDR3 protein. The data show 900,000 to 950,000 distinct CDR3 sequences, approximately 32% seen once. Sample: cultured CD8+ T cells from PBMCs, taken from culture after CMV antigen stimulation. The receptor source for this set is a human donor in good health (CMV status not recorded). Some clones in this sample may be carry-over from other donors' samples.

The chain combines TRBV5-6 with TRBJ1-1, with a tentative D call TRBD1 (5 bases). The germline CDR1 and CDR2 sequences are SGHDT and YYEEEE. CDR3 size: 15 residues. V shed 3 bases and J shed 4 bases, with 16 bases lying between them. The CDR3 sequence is CASSWAGYSATEAFF. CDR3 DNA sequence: TGTGCCAGCAGCTGGGCAGGGTATTCGGCCACTGAAGCTTTCTTT.

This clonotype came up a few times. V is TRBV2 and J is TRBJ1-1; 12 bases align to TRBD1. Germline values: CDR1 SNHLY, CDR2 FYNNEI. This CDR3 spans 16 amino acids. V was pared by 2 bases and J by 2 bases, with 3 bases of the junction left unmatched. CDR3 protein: CASSERDRGHNTEAFF. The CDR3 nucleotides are TGTGCCAGCAGTGAAAGGGACAGGGGGCACAACACTGAAGCTTTCTTT.

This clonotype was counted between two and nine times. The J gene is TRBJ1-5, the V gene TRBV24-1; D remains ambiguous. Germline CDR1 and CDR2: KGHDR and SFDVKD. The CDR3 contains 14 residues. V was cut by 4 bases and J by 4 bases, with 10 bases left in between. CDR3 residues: CATSEYTGNQPQHF. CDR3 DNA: TGTGCCACCAGTGAATACACGGGGAATCAGCCCCAGCATTTT.

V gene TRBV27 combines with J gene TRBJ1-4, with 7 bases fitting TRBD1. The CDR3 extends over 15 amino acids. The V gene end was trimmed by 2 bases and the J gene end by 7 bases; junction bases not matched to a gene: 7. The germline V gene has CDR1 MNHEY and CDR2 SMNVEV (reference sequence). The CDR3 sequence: CASSLVRGRIEKLFF. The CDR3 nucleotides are TGTGCCAGCAGTTTAGTAAGGGGGCGGATTGAAAAACTGTTTTTT.

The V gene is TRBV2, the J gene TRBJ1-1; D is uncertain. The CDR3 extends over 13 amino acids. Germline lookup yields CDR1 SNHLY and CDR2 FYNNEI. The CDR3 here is CVGSDIMATEAFF. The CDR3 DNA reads TGTGTCGGCTCAGACATCATGGCCACTGAAGCTTTCTTT.

CDR3 bases: TGTGCCAGCAGCCCCCAGACAGGGCCCTCCTACAATGAGCAGTTCTTC. Amino acid sequence: CASSPQTGPSYNEQFF. The rearrangement links TRBV7-9 to TRBJ2-1, with 7 nucleotides matching TRBD1. The germline V gene has CDR1 SEHNR and CDR2 FQNEAQ (reference sequence). After removal of 5 bases from V and 0 bases from J, the junction contained 7 bases not matched to a gene. The CDR3 runs to 16 residues.

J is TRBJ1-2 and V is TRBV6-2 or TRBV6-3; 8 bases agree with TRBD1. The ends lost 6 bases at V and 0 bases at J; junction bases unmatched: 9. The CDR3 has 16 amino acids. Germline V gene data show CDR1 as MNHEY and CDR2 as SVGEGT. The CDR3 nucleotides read TGTGCCAGCAGCCACCCGGGACAGGAGACTAACTATGGCTACACCTTC. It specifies CASSHPGQETNYGYTF.

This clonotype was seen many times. CDR3 loop: CASSFIEGHDTEAFF. In DNA, the CDR3 is TGTGCCAGCAGCTTCATTGAAGGCCATGACACTGAAGCTTTCTTT. This chain links TRBV7-6 with TRBJ1-1; unclear D gene. There are 15 residues in the CDR3. Germline CDR1 is SGHVS and CDR2 is FNYEAQ. With 3 bases removed from V and 3 bases from J, the gap between germline ends came to 14 bases.

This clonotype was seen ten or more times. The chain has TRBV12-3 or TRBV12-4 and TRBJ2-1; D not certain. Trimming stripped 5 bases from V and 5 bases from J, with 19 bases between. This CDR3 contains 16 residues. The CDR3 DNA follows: TGTGCCAGCAGTCCCTACTCGGGCCCACCCAACAATGAGCAGTTCTTC. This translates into CASSPYSGPPNNEQFF.

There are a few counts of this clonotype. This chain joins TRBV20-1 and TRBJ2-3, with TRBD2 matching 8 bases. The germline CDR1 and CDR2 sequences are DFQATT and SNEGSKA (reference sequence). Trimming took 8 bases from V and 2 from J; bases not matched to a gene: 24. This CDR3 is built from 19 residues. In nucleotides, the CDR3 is TGCAGTACCGAGATCCAGCGGGGGTACTTTTCGAATTTCACAGATACGCAGTATTTT. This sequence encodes CSTEIQRGYFSNFTDTQYF.

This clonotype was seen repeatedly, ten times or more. CDR3 sequence (DNA): TGTGCCAGCAGCTCGGGGACCTACGAGCAGTACTTC. Protein sequence: CASSSGTYEQYF. The chain employs TRBV12-3 or TRBV12-4 and TRBJ2-7; TRBD2 might be the D (5 bases). The CDR3 is 12 amino acids. Trimming left V 6 bases short and J 2 bases short, with 8 bases between.

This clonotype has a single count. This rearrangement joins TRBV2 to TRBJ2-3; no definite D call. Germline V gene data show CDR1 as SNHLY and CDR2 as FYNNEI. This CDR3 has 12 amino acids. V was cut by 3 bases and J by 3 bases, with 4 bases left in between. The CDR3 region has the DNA TGTGCCAGCAGTGATAAGACAGATACGCAGTATTTT. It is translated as CASSDKTDTQYF.

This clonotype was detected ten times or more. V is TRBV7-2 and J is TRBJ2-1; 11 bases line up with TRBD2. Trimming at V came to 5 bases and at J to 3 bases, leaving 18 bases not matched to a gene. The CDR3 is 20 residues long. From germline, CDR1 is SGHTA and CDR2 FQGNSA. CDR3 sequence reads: CASSPELAGEIMLIYNEQFF. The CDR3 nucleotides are TGTGCCAGCAGCCCTGAACTAGCGGGGGAAATCATGCTGATCTACAATGAGCAGTTCTTC.

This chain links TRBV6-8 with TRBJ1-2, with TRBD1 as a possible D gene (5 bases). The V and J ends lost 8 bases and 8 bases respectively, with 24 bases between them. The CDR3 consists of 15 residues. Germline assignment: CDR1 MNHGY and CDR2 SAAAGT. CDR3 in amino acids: CASSLSGQLGYGYTF. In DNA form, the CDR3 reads TGTGCCAGCTCCCTTTCAGGACAATTGGGATACGGCTACACCTTC.

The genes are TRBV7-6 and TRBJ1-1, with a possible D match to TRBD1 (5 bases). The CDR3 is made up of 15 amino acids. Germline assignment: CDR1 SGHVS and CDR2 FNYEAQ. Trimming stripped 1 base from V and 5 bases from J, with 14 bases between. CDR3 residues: CASSLGDGVGTEAFF. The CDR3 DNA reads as TGTGCCAGCAGCTTAGGGGACGGTGTGGGGACTGAAGCTTTCTTT. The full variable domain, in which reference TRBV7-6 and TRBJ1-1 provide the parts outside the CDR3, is GAGVSQSPRYKVTKRGQDVALRCDPISGHVSLYWYRQALGQGPEFLTYFNYEAQQDKSGLPNDRFSAERPEGSISTLTIQRTEQRDSAMYRCASSLGDGVGTEAFFGQGTRLTVV.

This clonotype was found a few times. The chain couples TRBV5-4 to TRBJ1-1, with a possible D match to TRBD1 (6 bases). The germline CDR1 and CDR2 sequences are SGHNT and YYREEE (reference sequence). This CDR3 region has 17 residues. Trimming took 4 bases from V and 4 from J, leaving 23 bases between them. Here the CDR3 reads CASSRGPLDRIFTEAFF. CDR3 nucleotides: TGTGCCAGCAGCCGAGGGCCCTTAGACAGGATCTTCACTGAAGCTTTCTTT.

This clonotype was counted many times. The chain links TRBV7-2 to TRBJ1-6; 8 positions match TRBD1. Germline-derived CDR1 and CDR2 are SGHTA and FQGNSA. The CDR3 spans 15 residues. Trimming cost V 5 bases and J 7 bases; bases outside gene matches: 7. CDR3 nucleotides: TGTGCCAGCAGCCCTCGGACAGGGCTCAATTCACCCCTCCACTTT. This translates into CASSPRTGLNSPLHF.

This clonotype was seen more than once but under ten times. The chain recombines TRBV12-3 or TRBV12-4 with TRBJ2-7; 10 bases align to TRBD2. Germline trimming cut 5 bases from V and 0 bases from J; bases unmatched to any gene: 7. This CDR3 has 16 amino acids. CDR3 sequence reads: CASSKSSGGSSYEQYF. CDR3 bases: TGTGCCAGCAGTAAGTCTAGCGGGGGTTCCTCCTACGAGCAGTACTTC.

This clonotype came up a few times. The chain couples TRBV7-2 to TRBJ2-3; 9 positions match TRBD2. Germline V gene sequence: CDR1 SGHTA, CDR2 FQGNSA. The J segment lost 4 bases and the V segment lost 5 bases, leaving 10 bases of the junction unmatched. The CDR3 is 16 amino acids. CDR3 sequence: CASSLNGGGAADTQYF. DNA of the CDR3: TGTGCCAGCAGCCTGAATGGCGGGGGGGCCGCAGATACGCAGTATTTT.

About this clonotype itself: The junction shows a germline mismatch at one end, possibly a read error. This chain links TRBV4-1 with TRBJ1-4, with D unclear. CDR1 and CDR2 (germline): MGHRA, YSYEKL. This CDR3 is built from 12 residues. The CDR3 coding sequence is TGCGCCAGCAGTCAAGCTGATGAAAAACTGTTTTTT. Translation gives CASSQADEKLFF.

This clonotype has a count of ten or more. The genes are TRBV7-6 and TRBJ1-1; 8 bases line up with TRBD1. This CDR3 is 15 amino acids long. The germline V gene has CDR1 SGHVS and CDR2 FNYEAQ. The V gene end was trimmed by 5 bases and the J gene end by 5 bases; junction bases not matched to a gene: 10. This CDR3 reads CASSGEQGVRTEAFF. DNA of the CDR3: TGTGCCAGCAGCGGAGAACAGGGGGTTCGTACTGAAGCTTTCTTT.

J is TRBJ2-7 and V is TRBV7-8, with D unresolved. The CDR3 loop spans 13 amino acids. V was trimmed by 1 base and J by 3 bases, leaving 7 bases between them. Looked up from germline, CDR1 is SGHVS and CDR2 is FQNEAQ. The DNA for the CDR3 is TGTGCCAGCAGCTTAGGTTTAGACTACGAGCAGTACGTC. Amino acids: CASSLGLDYEQYV.

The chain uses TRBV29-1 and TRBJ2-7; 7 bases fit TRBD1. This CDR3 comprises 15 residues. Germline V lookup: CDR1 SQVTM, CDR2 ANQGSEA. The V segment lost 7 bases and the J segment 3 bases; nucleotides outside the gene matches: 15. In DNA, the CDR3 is TGCAGCGCCGAGACACGACAGGGTAGAGGCTACGAGCAGTACTTC. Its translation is CSAETRQGRGYEQYF.

Here the CDR3 reads CASSLAERRENTEAFF. CDR3 in DNA: TGTGCCAGCAGTTTAGCTGAGCGGAGGGAGAACACTGAAGCTTTCTTT. This chain uses TRBV12-3 or TRBV12-4 with TRBJ1-1, with no clear D. Trimming pared 0 bases from V and 1 base from J, leaving 12 bases between. This CDR3 region has 16 residues.

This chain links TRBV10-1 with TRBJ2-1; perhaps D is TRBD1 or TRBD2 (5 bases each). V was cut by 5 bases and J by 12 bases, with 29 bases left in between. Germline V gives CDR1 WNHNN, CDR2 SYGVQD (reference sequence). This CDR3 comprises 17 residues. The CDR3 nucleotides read TGCGCCAGCAGTAACCTAGGCCTAGTGGGGACCTCAATGGGGCAGTTCTTC. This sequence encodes CASSNLGLVGTSMGQFF.

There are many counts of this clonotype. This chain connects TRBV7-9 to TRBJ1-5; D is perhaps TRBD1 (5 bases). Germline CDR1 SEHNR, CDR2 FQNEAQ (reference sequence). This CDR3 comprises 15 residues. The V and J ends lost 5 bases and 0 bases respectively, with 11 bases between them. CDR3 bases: TGTGCCAGCAGCCTAGGGACGAGTAGCAATCAGCCCCAGCATTTT. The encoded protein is CASSLGTSSNQPQHF.

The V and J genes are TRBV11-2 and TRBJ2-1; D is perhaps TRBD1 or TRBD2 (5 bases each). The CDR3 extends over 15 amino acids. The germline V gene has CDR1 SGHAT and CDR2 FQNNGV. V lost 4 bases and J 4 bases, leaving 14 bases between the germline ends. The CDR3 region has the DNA TGTGCCAGCAGCTCCCGGGACCTGGGTTACAATGAGCAGTTCTTC. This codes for CASSSRDLGYNEQFF. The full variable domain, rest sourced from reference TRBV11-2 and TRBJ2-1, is EAGVAQSPRYKIIEKRQSVAFWCNPISGHATLYWYQQILGQGPKLLIQFQNNGVVDDSQLPKDRFSAERLKGVDSTLKIQPAKLEDSAVYLCASSSRDLGYNEQFFGPGTRLTVL.